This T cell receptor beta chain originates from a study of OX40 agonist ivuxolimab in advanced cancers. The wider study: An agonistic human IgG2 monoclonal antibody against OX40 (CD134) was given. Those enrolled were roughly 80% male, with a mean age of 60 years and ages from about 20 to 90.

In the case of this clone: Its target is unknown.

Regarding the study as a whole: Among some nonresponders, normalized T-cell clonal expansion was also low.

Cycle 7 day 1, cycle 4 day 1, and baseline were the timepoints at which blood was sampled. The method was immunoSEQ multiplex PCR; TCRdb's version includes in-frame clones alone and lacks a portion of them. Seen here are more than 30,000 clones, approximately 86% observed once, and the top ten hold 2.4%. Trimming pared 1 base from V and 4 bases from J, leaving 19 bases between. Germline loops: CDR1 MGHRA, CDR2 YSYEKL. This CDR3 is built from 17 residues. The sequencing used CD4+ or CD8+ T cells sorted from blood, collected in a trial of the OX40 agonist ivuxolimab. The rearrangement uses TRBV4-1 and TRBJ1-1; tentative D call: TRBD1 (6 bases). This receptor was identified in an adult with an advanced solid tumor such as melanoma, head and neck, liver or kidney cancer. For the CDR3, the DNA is TGCGCCAGCAGCCAAGGAGCCCAAAGGGGGTCGGGCACTGAAGCTTTCTTT. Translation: CASSQGAQRGSGTEAFF.